These 25 T cell receptor beta chains were sequenced from one sample in a study of T cell changes during pregnancy in multiple sclerosis. Produced via immunoSEQ multiplex PCR; TCRdb's table is partial and in-frame only. The table has tens of thousands of clones, over 85% seen once. This sample comprised peripheral blood, obtained after pregnancy. The origin of the receptors is a female donor in good health, enrolled as a control in a pregnancy study.

Comment on this clone: Other DNA sequences of this sample code for an identical CDR3. The V and J genes are TRBV6-1 and TRBJ2-7; 8 positions match TRBD2. The trim removed 1 base at V and 1 base at J, leaving 3 bases unmatched. This CDR3 has 15 residues. Germline CDR1 and CDR2: MNHNS and SASEGT. DNA of the CDR3: TGTGCCAGCAGTGAAGAGGCGGGGGGATCCTACGAGCAGTACTTC. The encoded protein is CASSEEAGGSYEQYF.

This clone was counted once. V is TRBV11-2 and J is TRBJ2-2; D remains unclear. Germline V gene lookup returns CDR1 SGHAT and CDR2 FQNNGV. V was shortened by 6 bases and J by 5 bases, with 4 bases between the two germline ends. This CDR3 spans 11 amino acids. The CDR3 DNA sequence: TGTGCCAGCAGGCGAACCGGGGAGCTGTTTTTT. Residues: CASRRTGELFF. The full variable domain, its missing parts supplied by reference TRBV11-2 and TRBJ2-2, is EAGVAQSPRYKIIEKRQSVAFWCNPISGHATLYWYQQILGQGPKLLIQFQNNGVVDDSQLPKDRFSAERLKGVDSTLKIQPAKLEDSAVYLCASRRTGELFFGEGSRLTVL.

The chain is built from TRBV7-8 and TRBJ2-2; 12 nucleotides match TRBD2. Looked up from germline, CDR1 is SGHVS and CDR2 is FQNEAQ. The ends lost 5 bases at V and 4 bases at J; junction bases unmatched: 5. The CDR3 contains 16 residues. The CDR3: CASSAGLAGFTGELFF. The DNA for the CDR3 is TGTGCCAGCAGCGCTGGACTAGCGGGATTCACCGGGGAGCTGTTTTTT.

This clone came up once. The chain combines TRBV15 with TRBJ1-3; 12 nucleotides match TRBD1. CDR1 and CDR2 from the germline V gene are LNHNV and YYDKDF (reference sequence). The V and J ends lost 1 base and 4 bases, in that order; junction bases with no gene match: 11. The CDR3 totals 19 residues. CDR3 nucleotide sequence: TGTGCCACCAGCAGAGGGCTCGGGGGGGACAGGGGGCGCGGAAACACCATATATTTT. Protein sequence: CATSRGLGGDRGRGNTIYF.

V and J are TRBV2 and TRBJ1-2; 8 bases map to TRBD1. Trimming removed 1 base from V and 7 bases from J; junction bases left unmatched: 5. This CDR3 comprises 14 residues. The germline CDR1 and CDR2 sequences are SNHLY and FYNNEI. DNA for the CDR3: TGTGCCAGCAGTGAAGTTCGGACAGGGTCTGGCTACACCTTC. Protein: CASSEVRTGSGYTF.

The chain joins TRBV5-6 to TRBJ2-1; no clear D gene. V lost 0 bases and J 8 bases, leaving 15 bases between the germline ends. The CDR3 sequence is 15 residues long. Looked up from germline, CDR1 is SGHDT and CDR2 is YYEEEE. Written as DNA, the CDR3 is TGTGCCAGCAGCTTGGCCAGCGCGCTAATCGATGAGCAGTTCTTC. This sequence encodes CASSLASALIDEQFF.

The gene calls are TRBV18 and TRBJ1-3, with TRBD1 matching over 7 bases. The CDR3 length is 19 residues. CDR1 and CDR2 from the germline V gene are KGHSH and LQKENI. V shed 6 bases, J shed 0 bases, and the junction held 17 bases outside the gene matches. The CDR3 sequence is CASSPRAWTGVNSGNTIYF. In nucleotides, the CDR3 is TGTGCCAGCTCCCCGCGGGCTTGGACAGGTGTGAACTCTGGAAACACCATATATTTT.

The chain is built from TRBV7-8 and TRBJ1-4, with a possible D match to TRBD1 (6 bases). The V end was cut by 7 bases, the J end by 7 bases, with 19 bases between. Germline CDR1 reads SGHVS; CDR2 reads FQNEAQ. CDR3 length: 15 amino acids. This CDR3 is CASKPRGRGGEKLFF. CDR3 nucleotides: TGTGCCAGCAAACCCCGGGGGAGGGGGGGTGAAAAACTGTTTTTT.

This chain joins TRBV28 and TRBJ2-7; 8 positions match TRBD1. The CDR3 covers 15 residues. Germline CDR1 is MDHEN and CDR2 is SYDVKM. With V trimmed by 3 bases and J by 2 bases, 6 bases remained unmatched. The DNA of the CDR3 is TGTGCCAGCAGTTTGATCGGGACAGGCCCCTACGAGCAGTACTTC. This sequence encodes CASSLIGTGPYEQYF. The complete variable domain, with remaining parts taken from reference TRBV28 and TRBJ2-7, reads DVKVTQSSRYLVKRTGEKVFLECVQDMDHENMFWYRQDPGLGLRLIYFSYDVKMKEKGDIPEGYSVSREKKERFSLILESASTNQTSMYLCASSLIGTGPYEQYFGPGTRLTVT.

The rearrangement links TRBV6-5 to TRBJ2-5; D might be TRBD1 (6 bases). Germline CDR1 and CDR2: MNHEY and SVGAGI. There are 15 residues in the CDR3. Between the trimmed V and J ends, which lost 5 bases and 5 bases, there was a span of 18 bases. Here the CDR3 reads CASSVFQGHRETQYF. The CDR3, as DNA: TGTGCCAGCAGTGTGTTCCAGGGACACAGGGAGACCCAGTACTTC.

The CDR3 DNA reads TGTGCCAGCAGCCGGGACAGGGGTACCTACGAGCAGTACTTC. This gives the protein CASSRDRGTYEQYF. The J gene is TRBJ2-7, the V gene TRBV7-8, with 10 bases matching TRBD1. The CDR3 contains 14 residues. CDR1 SGHVS and CDR2 FQNEAQ come from the germline V gene. V was pared by 5 bases and J by 2 bases, with 3 bases of the junction left unmatched.

The chain uses TRBV6-4 and TRBJ1-3; D call uncertain. Between the trimmed V and J ends, which lost 6 bases and 6 bases, there was a span of 12 bases. The CDR3 spans 13 residues. In germline, CDR1 is MRHNA, CDR2 SNTAGT. The CDR3 reads CASRRAFKNTIYF. The DNA of the CDR3 is TGTGCCAGCAGGCGAGCATTCAAAAACACCATATATTTT.

The chain has TRBV4-3 and TRBJ1-5; 8 nucleotides agree with TRBD1. The germline V gene encodes CDR1 LGHNA and CDR2 YSLEER. This CDR3 is built from 15 residues. The V gene end was trimmed by 3 bases and the J gene end by 6 bases; junction bases not matched to a gene: 7. DNA for the CDR3: TGCGCCAGCAGCCAGGACTTGGACAGGGCTCAGCCCCAGCATTTT. Translated: CASSQDLDRAQPQHF.

The CDR3 nucleotides are TGCGCCAGCAGCTTGGATGGGGGGGTCATGAACACTGAAGCTTTCTTT. Translated: CASSLDGGVMNTEAFF. V usage is TRBV5-1 and J usage is TRBJ1-1, with D tentatively TRBD1 (5 bases). V gave up 0 bases and J gave up 0 bases, with 12 bases separating them. The CDR3 has 16 amino acids. CDR1 is SGHRS and CDR2 is YFSETQ in the germline V gene.

J is TRBJ2-1 and V is TRBV9, with 9 bases that match TRBD1. Trimming removed 0 bases from V and 5 bases from J; junction bases left unmatched: 3. The CDR3 has 15 residues. Germline V gene sequence: CDR1 SGDLS, CDR2 YYNGEE. The CDR3 loop is CASSVGTGVHNEQFF. The CDR3 DNA sequence: TGTGCCAGCAGCGTAGGGACAGGGGTCCACAATGAGCAGTTCTTC.

This clone was detected a few times. CDR3 amino acids: CASSARQGAEAFF. CDR3 in DNA: TGTGCCAGCAGCGCTCGACAGGGGGCTGAAGCTTTCTTT. V is TRBV9 and J is TRBJ1-1; 9 nucleotides align to TRBD1. The CDR3 runs 13 residues. Germline CDR1 is SGDLS and CDR2 is YYNGEE. V was pared by 3 bases and J by 6 bases, with 3 bases of the junction left unmatched.

The chain links TRBV19 to TRBJ2-7, with a possible D match to TRBD1 (5 bases). Germline V gene sequence: CDR1 LNHDA, CDR2 SQIVND (reference sequence). V was shortened by 1 base and J by 2 bases, with 12 bases between the two germline ends. This CDR3 has 15 residues. The DNA for the CDR3 is TGTGCCAGTAGTATAGGCGGCAGGGCGGCCTACGAGCAGTACTTC. Translating gives CASSIGGRAAYEQYF.

Worth noting for this clone: Germline and junction disagree at one end, which may indicate a read error. This chain uses TRBV27 with TRBJ2-7; 12 bases are shared with TRBD2. Germline V CDR1 and CDR2: MNHEY, SMNVEV (reference sequence). This CDR3 comprises 15 residues. CDR3 bases: TGTACCAGCAGAGGACTAGCGGGATCGGGATACGAGCAGTACTTC. This sequence encodes CTSRGLAGSGYEQYF.

This CDR3 is CASSFLGTSYEQYF. The CDR3 DNA reads as TGTGCCAGCAGTTTCTTGGGCACGTCCTACGAGCAGTACTTC. This sequence joins TRBV28 and TRBJ2-7; D remains ambiguous. V gave up 3 bases and J gave up 1 base, with 10 bases separating them. Germline CDR1 is MDHEN and CDR2 is SYDVKM. The CDR3 totals 14 residues.

The chain couples TRBV4-2 to TRBJ1-2; D may be TRBD1 (5 bases). The CDR3 consists of 13 residues. The germline CDR1 and CDR2 sequences are LGHNA and YNFKEQ. V shed 6 bases and J shed 4 bases, with 12 bases lying between them. CDR3 residues: CASSRGEAYGYTF. CDR3 sequence (DNA): TGTGCCAGCAGTCGGGGGGAAGCCTATGGCTACACCTTC.

CDR3 coding DNA: TGTGCCAGCAGCCCCCAACCGGGACTAGCGGGACCTACGCAGTATTTT. This codes for CASSPQPGLAGPTQYF. This rearrangement joins TRBV7-3 to TRBJ2-3; TRBD2 agrees at 13 bases. The CDR3 loop spans 16 amino acids. The germline gives CDR1 SGHTA, CDR2 FQGTGA. V lost 5 bases and J lost 8; bases outside the gene matches: 10.

The chain couples TRBV2 to TRBJ2-5; D remains ambiguous. Between the trimmed V and J ends, which lost 4 bases and 7 bases, there was a span of 10 bases. Germline CDR1 and CDR2: SNHLY and FYNNEI. This CDR3 comprises 12 residues. CDR3 sequence (DNA): TGTGCCAGCAGTGTAGCTAGAAGGACCCAGTACTTC. It encodes CASSVARRTQYF.

This clone occurred once. The J gene is TRBJ2-7, the V gene TRBV28; 7 bases match TRBD1. CDR3 length equals 15 residues. Losses at the gene ends were 6 bases for V and 0 bases for J; bases not matched to a gene: 8. CDR1 MDHEN and CDR2 SYDVKM come from the germline V gene. The CDR3 here is CASRQQGPSSYEQYF. The DNA of the CDR3 is TGTGCCAGCAGACAACAGGGGCCTAGCTCCTACGAGCAGTACTTC.

The gene calls are TRBV2 and TRBJ2-5; 9 positions agree with TRBD2. J was trimmed by 5 bases and V by 6 bases; bases with no gene match: 13. The germline CDR1 and CDR2 sequences are SNHLY and FYNNEI. The CDR3 contains 16 residues. The CDR3 protein is CASSSISGRSGETQYF. The CDR3 DNA sequence: TGTGCCAGCAGCTCTATTAGCGGGAGATCTGGGGAGACCCAGTACTTC.

The chain couples TRBV7-7 to TRBJ2-1; D is unresolved. The ends were cut back, 5 bases at V and 7 bases at J, with 21 bases in the middle. The germline gives CDR1 SSHAT, CDR2 FNYEAQ (reference sequence). The CDR3 is 16 residues long. CDR3 sequence (DNA): TGTGCCAGCAGCCCTTTTTTGGCCCCCCCACATAATGAGCAGTTCTTC. Its protein product is CASSPFLAPPHNEQFF.